The sequence of this T cell receptor beta chain was determined in a study of cytomegalovirus exposure and HLA in healthy donors. Study-wide context: In a previous analysis, some 110 million unique TCR beta sequences were found from 150 million to 200 million T cells.

Trimming took 6 bases from V and 1 from J; bases not matched to a gene: 4. Germline loops: CDR1 LNHDA, CDR2 SQIVND (reference sequence). This CDR3 contains 14 residues. PCR used 60 Vbeta primers and 13 Jbeta primers. Measured with immunoSEQ multiplex PCR; TCRdb has only the in-frame clones, and not every one. The table shows around 300,000 clones, with roughly 86% occurring only once. Sequenced sample: PBMCs. This sequence joins TRBV19 and TRBJ2-5; 8 bases line up with TRBD1. This clonotype was obtained from a woman between 40 and 50 years old in good health and CMV-seropositive. For the CDR3, the DNA is TGTGCCAGTAGCCGGACAGGGATCCAAGAGACCCAGTACTTC. This sequence encodes CASSRTGIQETQYF. Based on the CDR3 plus reference TRBV19 and TRBJ2-5, the full variable domain is DGGITQSPKYLFRKEGQNVTLSCEQNLNHDAMYWYRQDPGQGLRLIYYSQIVNDFQKGDIAEGYSVSREKKESFPLTVTSAQKNPTAFYLCASSRTGIQETQYFGPGTRLLVL.